Below are 10 T cell receptor beta chains sequenced from a single sample in a study of cytomegalovirus exposure and HLA in healthy donors. The PCR was carried out with 60 Vbeta primers and 13 Jbeta primers. The assay was immunoSEQ multiplex PCR, and TCRdb's table has in-frame clones only and misses some. This sample has 30,000 to 45,000 clones, with approximately 80% found just once. Sequencing was carried out using PBMCs. Every receptor here comes from a middle-aged woman in good health and CMV-seronegative.

The rearrangement links TRBV27 to TRBJ1-1; tentative D call: TRBD1 (5 bases). Germline assignment: CDR1 MNHEY and CDR2 SMNVEV (reference sequence). V lost 2 bases to trimming and J lost 1 base, with 8 bases between them. The CDR3 is 14 amino acids. The CDR3 loop reads CASSLGGGNTEAFF. The CDR3 nucleotides are TGTGCCAGCAGTTTAGGGGGGGGGAACACTGAAGCTTTCTTT.

The chain is built from TRBV5-8 and TRBJ1-3; D might be TRBD1 (5 bases). Germline CDR1 SGHTS, CDR2 YDEGEE. The CDR3 has 18 residues. Trimming stripped 4 bases from V and 0 bases from J, with 20 bases between. Here the CDR3 DNA reads TGTGCCAGCAGCCGTGGATCCAGACACGACAGCTCTGGAAACACCATATATTTT. Translated, it gives CASSRGSRHDSSGNTIYF.

The chain employs TRBV9 and TRBJ2-6; TRBD1 matches at 7 bases. Germline V lookup: CDR1 SGDLS, CDR2 YYNGEE. The CDR3 consists of 15 residues. V lost 0 bases and J lost 3; bases outside the gene matches: 0. CDR3 amino acids: CASSVGQGGANVLTF. The CDR3 DNA is TGTGCCAGCAGCGTAGGACAGGGTGGGGCCAACGTCCTGACTTTC. Based on the CDR3 plus reference TRBV9 and TRBJ2-6, the full variable domain is DSGVTQTPKHLITATGQRVTLRCSPRSGDLSVYWYQQSLDQGLQFLIQYYNGEERAKGNILERFSAQQFPDLHSELNLSSLELGDSALYFCASSVGQGGANVLTFGAGSRLTVL.

The chain uses TRBV7-9 and TRBJ1-2; D may be TRBD1 (6 bases). V was shortened by 3 bases and J by 2 bases, with 13 bases between the two germline ends. The CDR3 runs 15 residues. CDR1 and CDR2 (germline): SEHNR, FQNEAQ (reference sequence). CDR3 DNA: TGTGCCAGCAGCTTCTCAGGGGCCCACAACTATGGCTACACCTTC. Amino acids: CASSFSGAHNYGYTF.

The genes are TRBV9 and TRBJ2-1; 10 bases match TRBD2. V lost 0 bases, J lost 7 bases, and 10 bases stayed unmatched. The germline CDR1 and CDR2 sequences are SGDLS and YYNGEE. CDR3 length: 17 amino acids. The CDR3 here is CASSVVAAGGLANEQFF. CDR3 nucleotides: TGTGCCAGCAGCGTAGTGGCAGCGGGGGGGCTAGCGAATGAGCAGTTCTTC.

This clone was picked up one time. The rearrangement joins TRBV4-2 to TRBJ2-5, with 9 bases identical to TRBD2. In germline, CDR1 is LGHNA, CDR2 YNFKEQ. The CDR3 is 15 amino acids. V lost 1 base and J lost 2; bases outside the gene matches: 2. CDR3 DNA sequence: TGTGCCAGCAGCCAAGGCCTAGCGGGGCAAGAGACCCAGTACTTC. It encodes CASSQGLAGQETQYF.

This clone showed up just a few times. V is TRBV18 and J is TRBJ2-7, with 7 nucleotides matching TRBD2. This CDR3 contains 16 residues. Germline lookup yields CDR1 KGHSH and CDR2 LQKENI. The V segment lost 2 bases and the J segment 0 bases; nucleotides outside the gene matches: 7. This CDR3 reads CASSPSALASSYEQYF. In DNA form, the CDR3 reads TGTGCCAGCTCACCATCAGCACTAGCGAGCTCCTACGAGCAGTACTTC.

The chain links TRBV23-1 to TRBJ1-2, with D unresolved. TRBV23-1 is placed among ORFs of uncertain function. The V end lost 3 bases, the J end lost 14 bases, and 10 bases lay between the germline ends. The CDR3 is 10 amino acids. This CDR3 reads CASSQALTTF. Written as DNA, the CDR3 is TGCGCCAGCAGTCAGGCCCTGACAACCTTC.

This chain links TRBV5-1 with TRBJ2-6; TRBD1 matches at 7 bases. This CDR3 has 19 residues. In germline, CDR1 is SGHRS, CDR2 YFSETQ. Trimming removed 2 bases from V and 0 bases from J; junction bases left unmatched: 11. CDR3 protein: CASSLKGQSSHSGANVLTF. Here the CDR3 DNA reads TGCGCCAGCAGCTTAAAGGGACAGAGCTCCCACTCTGGGGCCAACGTCCTGACTTTC.

The count of this clone is one. The rearrangement joins TRBV10-3 to TRBJ1-1, with 8 positions matching TRBD1. Trimming cost V 10 bases and J 0 bases; bases outside gene matches: 4. This CDR3 has 13 amino acids. Germline V gives CDR1 ENHRY, CDR2 SYGVKD. CDR3 amino acids: CATRTGMNTEAFF. The DNA for the CDR3 is TGTGCCACAAGGACAGGGATGAACACTGAAGCTTTCTTT.